Each of the 14 T cell receptor beta chains below was sequenced from the same sample in a study of T cells in women clearing cervical HPV infection. Here immunoSEQ multiplex PCR was the method, and the copy in TCRdb shows in-frame clones only, minus some. The sample shows about 34,000 clones, and approximately 3% sits with its ten largest clones. The specimen sequenced was blood buffy coat. These receptors originate from a woman aged 18-70 years with a cervical HPV16 infection that either progressed to CIN3+ or cleared (not recorded which).

Points on this clone: The read comes to an end 3 residues before the CDR3 does, leaving the germline J gene to fill in the end. The V and J genes are TRBV4-1 and TRBJ1-4; D ambiguous. The CDR3 sequence is 15 residues long. The germline gives CDR1 MGHRA, CDR2 YSYEKL. The germline V and J ends were trimmed by 3 bases and 3 bases, with 11 bases remaining between them. The CDR3: CASSQLPRANEKLFF. Incomplete CDR3 DNA: TGCGCCAGCAGCCAGCTCCCGCGCGCTAATGAAAAA.

With regard to this clone: The junction shows a germline mismatch at one end, possibly a read error. From the germline J gene comes the end of the CDR3, since the read stops 3 residues before it. This chain links TRBV20-1 with TRBJ2-3; tentative D call: TRBD2 (6 bases). The V gene's germline CDR1 is DFQATT and CDR2 SNEGSKA (reference sequence). This CDR3 spans 15 amino acids. The DNA read from the CDR3 is TGCAGTGCTAGGGGGGGAGGAGTTTTCCCAGAGACG. As protein: CSARGGGVFPET. The full CDR3 is CSARGGGVFPETQYF.

Note on this clone: Sequencing ends 3 residues short of the CDR3 end; the germline J gene provides the rest. The V and J genes are TRBV2 and TRBJ2-5, with a possible D match to TRBD2 (5 bases). There are 13 residues in the CDR3. CDR1 is SNHLY and CDR2 is FYNNEI in the germline V gene. V dropped 4 bases and J dropped 5 bases, with 11 bases sitting between them. Partial CDR3 DNA: TGTGCCAGCAGTGTTGAGGGCATCGAGACC. It yields the protein CASSVEGIET. The complete CDR3 sequence is CASSVEGIETQYF.

In the case of this clone: The read ends 3 residues shy of where the CDR3 ends; the end is completed using the germline J gene. V is TRBV11-2 and J is TRBJ1-1; 7 bases agree with TRBD1. The CDR3 runs 14 residues. The V gene end was trimmed by 1 base and the J gene end by 3 bases; junction bases not matched to a gene: 2. CDR1 is SGHAT, CDR2 FQNNGV, per germline. The DNA read from the CDR3 is TGTGCCAGCAGCTTAGTGGGGACAGACACTGAA. Its protein product is CASSLVGTDTE. In full, the CDR3 is CASSLVGTDTEAFF. The complete variable domain, with remaining parts taken from reference TRBV11-2 and TRBJ1-1, reads EAGVAQSPRYKIIEKRQSVAFWCNPISGHATLYWYQQILGQGPKLLIQFQNNGVVDDSQLPKDRFSAERLKGVDSTLKIQPAKLEDSAVYLCASSLVGTDTEAFFGQGTRLTVV.

Concerning this clone: Read sequence stops 3 residues before the CDR3 end, and the germline J gene provides the missing end. The rearrangement uses TRBV7-2 and TRBJ1-2, with D possibly being TRBD1 (5 bases). Germline-derived CDR1 and CDR2 are SGHTA and FQGNSA. This CDR3 spans 14 amino acids. Trimming pared 5 bases from V and 5 bases from J, leaving 15 bases between. CDR3 residues: CASSRWQGRYGYTF. The CDR3 bases that were read are TGTGCCAGCAGCCGATGGCAGGGAAGGTATGGC.

About this clone: With the read ending 3 residues before the CDR3 end, the germline J gene is used to fill in that end. The chain links TRBV29-1 to TRBJ2-3, with 13 bases matching TRBD2. CDR3 length equals 13 residues. The trim removed 6 bases at V and 7 bases at J, leaving 4 bases unmatched. Germline CDR1 SQVTM, CDR2 ANQGSEA. The covered CDR3 bases are TGCAGCGTAACGGGACTAGCGGGACATACG. It encodes CSVTGLAGHT. The whole CDR3 sequence is CSVTGLAGHTQYF.

About this clone: The CDR3 is cut off 3 residues early in the read; its end comes from the germline J gene. The chain couples TRBV18 to TRBJ2-4; the D gene is possibly TRBD1 (7 bases). The CDR3 extends over 13 amino acids. From germline, CDR1 is KGHSH and CDR2 LQKENI. The CDR3 region is CASSPGQDYGQYF. The part of the CDR3 DNA that was read is TGTGCCAGCTCACCAGGACAGGACTATGGT.

In regard to this clone: The read comes to an end 3 residues before the CDR3 does, leaving the germline J gene to fill in the end. The rearrangement links TRBV18 to TRBJ2-3; D is possibly TRBD2 (7 bases). The CDR3 runs to 16 residues. The V and J ends lost 4 bases and 2 bases respectively, with 16 bases between them. Per germline, CDR1 KGHSH and CDR2 LQKENI. CDR3 protein: CASSLSGGQATDTQYF. CDR3 DNA (partial): TGTGCCAGCTCACTTTCCGGGGGGCAAGCCACAGATACG.

Details on this clone: The read terminates 3 residues before the CDR3 end, so the remaining end is supplied by the germline J gene. V is TRBV5-6 and J is TRBJ2-7; 8 bases match TRBD2. J was trimmed by 5 bases and V by 3 bases; bases with no gene match: 4. Germline V CDR1 and CDR2: SGHDT, YYEEEE. The CDR3 has 13 amino acids. The part of the CDR3 DNA that was read is TGTGCCAGCAGCTCGACTAGCGAAAACGAG. Protein: CASSSTSENE. The complete CDR3 reads CASSSTSENEQYF. Filled out from reference TRBV5-6 and TRBJ2-7, the complete variable domain reads DAGVTQSPTHLIKTRGQQVTLRCSPKSGHDTVSWYQQALGQGPQFIFQYYEEEERQRGNFPDRFSGHQFPNYSSELNVNALLLGDSALYLCASSSTSENEQYFGPGTRLTVT.

Worth noting for this clone: Read data end 3 residues before the CDR3 end; the end is taken from the germline J gene. The chain uses TRBV2 and TRBJ2-2, with 8 bases fitting TRBD2. The CDR3 runs to 14 residues. Germline CDR1 is SNHLY and CDR2 is FYNNEI. The CDR3: CASTGLATNEKLFF. The CDR3 bases that were read are TGTGCCAGCACAGGACTAGCAACTAATGAAAAG.

About this clone: The CDR3 extends 3 residues past the end of the read, so its final part is completed from the germline J gene. This sequence joins TRBV5-1 and TRBJ1-4; possible D gene TRBD1, 6 bases. The length of the CDR3 is 15 residues. The germline CDR1 and CDR2 sequences are SGHRS and YFSETQ. CDR3 bases read: TGCGCCAGCAGCTTAGGTGGCAGGGGCAATTCACCA. Its translation is CASSLGGRGNSP. The full CDR3 protein is CASSLGGRGNSPLFF.

Points on this clone: The CDR3 end falls 3 residues outside the read, so it is completed with the germline J gene. The rearrangement links TRBV18 to TRBJ2-3; TRBD1 is a possible D gene (6 bases). Germline CDR1 is KGHSH and CDR2 is LQKENI. CDR3 length: 16 residues. The CDR3 DNA, read in part, is TGTGCCAGCTCACCAAAAAGGCGCAGGGGTAATCAGCCG. Its translation is CASSPKRRRGNQP. The CDR3 in its entirety is CASSPKRRRGNQPQYF.

Comments on this clone: The sequence runs out 3 residues before the end of the CDR3; the remainder is reconstructed from the germline J gene. The chain is built from TRBV30 and TRBJ2-2, with a possible D match to TRBD1 (6 bases). From germline, CDR1 is GTSNPN and CDR2 SVGIG (reference sequence). The CDR3 consists of 13 residues. The CDR3 here is CAWSVQGVSPLFF. The sequenced part of the CDR3 DNA is TGTGCCTGGAGTGTACAGGGCGTATCACCG.

On this clone itself: The missing CDR3 end, 3 residues past where the read stops, is filled in from the germline J gene. This sequence joins TRBV20-1 and TRBJ2-1; tentative D call: TRBD2 (7 bases). The CDR3 covers 16 residues. Germline lookup yields CDR1 DFQATT and CDR2 SNEGSKA (reference sequence). V lost 0 bases and J 4 bases, leaving 16 bases between the germline ends. The covered CDR3 bases are TGCAGTGCTAGAGACCATACCCGGGGGGCGTACAATGAG. Translation gives CSARDHTRGAYNE. The whole CDR3 protein reads CSARDHTRGAYNEQFF.